This T cell receptor (beta chain) is drawn from a study of shared clonotypes between healthy human individuals. Study-level information: In total, the donors were a couple of women and three men aged 18 to 49.

General observations from the study: Having only a few donors restricted how much genetic and exposure-history diversity was captured.

Data came from immunoSEQ multiplex PCR; TCRdb stores just in-frame clones and leaves some out. The table has roughly 2.1 million clones, 85% to 95% seen once. About this clone: Its antigen is unknown.

Naive CD8 cells lacked CD45RO and underwent positive selection for CCR7, leaving out terminally differentiated effector memory CD45RA+ cells. Every donor was a Caucasian adult from Nashville, Tennessee. The V end lost 5 bases, the J end lost 5 bases, and 15 bases lay between the germline ends. Germline values: CDR1 SGHTA, CDR2 FQGTGA. This CDR3 is 15 amino acids long. Sequencing was performed on naive CD8+ T cells from PBMCs. The receptor comes from a man between 18 and 35 years old in good health. Some clones in this sample may be carry-over from other donors' samples. The J gene is TRBJ2-2, the V gene TRBV7-3; a possible D gene is TRBD2 (5 bases). CDR3 nucleotides: TGTGCCAGCAGCCACCCCCCCTCGGGGACCGGGGAGCTGTTTTTT. Protein: CASSHPPSGTGELFF.